In this sample, the clone carrying this TCR beta chain turned up a few times. Its antigen is unknown. This sample is drawn from a study of Graves' ophthalmopathy and Graves' hyperthyroidism. Trimming stripped 4 bases from V and 1 base from J, with 7 bases between. This CDR3 spans 13 amino acids. From germline, CDR1 is SEHNR and CDR2 FQNEAQ (reference sequence). RNA transcripts were the template, and TCR beta CDR3 regions were amplified from them. HTBI primers were employed in first-round RT-PCR, then a second-round multiplex PCR followed. In TCRdb, the multiplex PCR reads were re-called with MiXCR into one record per CDR3 protein. The sample has 300,000 to 450,000 distinct CDR3 sequences, approximately 18% seen once. Study-wide findings and caveats: Ophthalmopathy cases were distinguished from stable hyperthyroidism by a 13-signature model, reaching over 85% sensitivity and 81.08% specificity. Appearing in blood as well were most expanded thyroid clonotypes above 0.001 frequency.

The chain recombines TRBV7-9 with TRBJ2-5; D ambiguous. The sequence was obtained from an adult woman with stable Graves' hyperthyroidism. The sequenced sample was peripheral blood. This CDR3 is CASSSSGQETQYF. For the CDR3, the DNA is TGTGCCAGCAGCTCCTCCGGCCAAGAGACCCAGTACTTC. Full variable domain (rest looked up from reference TRBV7-9 and TRBJ2-5): DTGVSQNPRHKITKRGQNVTFRCDPISEHNRLYWYRQTLGQGPEFLTYFQNEAQLEKSRLLSDRFSAERPKGSFSTLEIQRTEQGDSAMYLCASSSSGQETQYFGPGTRLLVL.